This T cell receptor beta chain was retrieved from a study of CDR3 diversity in severe acne. TCRdb re-derived calls from the PCR reads in MiXCR, one entry per CDR3 protein. The table lists over 100,000 distinct CDR3 sequences, about half of them singletons. In germline, CDR1 is MNHEY, CDR2 SVGAGI. V trimming: 6 bases; J trimming: 11 bases; junction bases outside the gene matches: 12. CDR3 length: 15 amino acids. The TCR originated in a male donor with acne. Sequenced input: blood. J is TRBJ1-6 and V is TRBV6-5, with 8 bases that match TRBD1. The CDR3 sequence: CASSDRTGSFPPLHF. The CDR3 bases are TGTGCCAGCAGCGATCGGACAGGGTCTTTCCCACCCCTCCACTTT.